The clone carrying this T cell receptor (beta chain) was seen a single time. These data come from a study of blood T cell repertoires in COVID-19. Overall study context: The origin of the acute and convalescent COVID-19 samples was the United States, Italy and Spain. In each case, the material was cDNA or gDNA derived from T cells, B-cell-depleted T cells, or PBMCs.

Per the authors' pipeline: Quantification of nucleated cells was approximated via reference gene primer amplification. This table comes from immunoSEQ multiplex PCR, and its TCRdb copy is limited to in-frame clones, with some not included. V and J calls and clone size come straight from that table; D and trimming were deduced from the DNA. The sample carries 200,000 to 300,000 clones, 70% to 90% recorded once. The CDR3 loop spans 16 amino acids. With V trimmed by 6 bases and J by 4 bases, 10 bases remained unmatched. CDR1 and CDR2 (germline): MNHEY, SMNVEV (reference sequence). This sequence was found in a man aged 80 or over with acute or convalescent COVID-19. The specimen was peripheral blood. The chain has TRBV27 and TRBJ1-1; 11 bases map to TRBD1. Here the CDR3 reads CASRRTGQGGVTEAFF. The CDR3 region has the DNA TGTGCCAGCAGGAGAACGGGACAGGGGGGAGTCACTGAAGCTTTCTTT.